One and the same sample provided the 30 T cell receptor beta chains below, sequenced in a study of T cell changes during pregnancy in multiple sclerosis. This table comes from immunoSEQ multiplex PCR, and its TCRdb copy is limited to in-frame clones, with some not included. Among tens of thousands of clones listed, 85% to 95% were seen once. The sequenced sample was peripheral blood, obtained after pregnancy. The receptors derive from a female donor with multiple sclerosis, enrolled in a pregnancy study.

The chain employs TRBV5-1 and TRBJ2-5; D gene unclear. CDR1 is SGHRS and CDR2 is YFSETQ in the germline V gene. Trimming stripped 0 bases from V and 5 bases from J, with 2 bases between. The CDR3 has 11 residues. The DNA of the CDR3 is TGCGCCAGCAGCTTGGCGGAGACCCAGTACTTC. It yields the protein CASSLAETQYF.

The chain employs TRBV4-1 and TRBJ1-2, with D possibly TRBD1 on 5 matching bases. The CDR3 has 15 residues. Looked up from germline, CDR1 is MGHRA and CDR2 is YSYEKL. Trimming removed 0 bases from V and 2 bases from J, with 10 bases in between. CDR3 coding DNA: TGCGCCAGCAGCCAAGAAAACAGGCGGAACTATGGCTACACCTTC. As protein: CASSQENRRNYGYTF.

The J gene is TRBJ2-2, the V gene TRBV6-6, with D tentatively TRBD1 (5 bases). The CDR3 sequence is 14 residues long. The germline V gene has CDR1 MNHNY and CDR2 SVGAGI (reference sequence). V dropped 6 bases and J dropped 1 base, with 9 bases sitting between them. The CDR3 region is CASRAGQNTGELFF. The CDR3 DNA reads as TGTGCCAGCAGAGCAGGACAGAACACCGGGGAGCTGTTTTTT.

The chain employs TRBV9 and TRBJ1-3; TRBD1 matches 9 bases. V shed 4 bases and J 4 bases; nucleotides not matched to a gene: 6. CDR1 and CDR2 from the germline V gene are SGDLS and YYNGEE. The CDR3 sequence is 15 residues long. The CDR3 spells CASSSRDREGNTIYF. The CDR3 nucleotides are TGTGCCAGCAGCTCACGGGACAGGGAAGGAAACACCATATATTTT.

This rearrangement joins TRBV7-8 to TRBJ1-1; unclear D gene. In germline, CDR1 is SGHVS, CDR2 FQNEAQ. Trimming took off 5 bases at V and 3 bases at J, with 10 bases between the two ends. This CDR3 comprises 13 residues. The CDR3 coding sequence is TGTGCCAGCAGCCGACACTGGGACACTGAAGCTTTCTTT. Its protein product is CASSRHWDTEAFF. Full variable domain (remainder filled in from reference TRBV7-8 and TRBJ1-1): GAGVSQSPRYKVAKRGQDVALRCDPISGHVSLFWYQQALGQGPEFLTYFQNEAQLDKSGLPSDRFFAERPEGSVSTLKIQRTQQEDSAVYLCASSRHWDTEAFFGQGTRLTVV.

The rearrangement joins TRBV28 to TRBJ1-5; 11 positions match TRBD1. Germline assignment: CDR1 MDHEN and CDR2 SYDVKM. The J segment lost 2 bases and the V segment lost 6 bases, leaving 12 bases of the junction unmatched. CDR3 size: 18 residues. The CDR3 region has the DNA TGTGCCAGCAGCGGGACAGGGGGGGGCATTGGGGGCAATCAGCCCCAGCATTTT. As protein: CASSGTGGGIGGNQPQHF.

This clone was seen only once. V is TRBV10-1 and J is TRBJ2-7; D not resolved. The CDR3 is 13 residues long. Germline V gene data show CDR1 as WNHNN and CDR2 as SYGVQD (reference sequence). The V end was cut by 0 bases, the J end by 4 bases, with 7 bases between. The CDR3 here is CASSESSTYEQYF. CDR3 sequence (DNA): TGCGCCAGCAGTGAGTCGAGTACGTACGAGCAGTACTTC.

This chain links TRBV7-9 with TRBJ2-7; possibly TRBD2 for D (5 bases). V lost 5 bases and J 0 bases, leaving 11 bases between the germline ends. This CDR3 contains 14 residues. CDR1 SEHNR and CDR2 FQNEAQ come from the germline V gene (reference sequence). In DNA, the CDR3 is TGTGCCAGCAGCGAGGGCGGATCCTCCTACGAGCAGTACTTC. Translated, it gives CASSEGGSSYEQYF.

This rearrangement joins TRBV7-2 to TRBJ1-2; D is possibly TRBD1 (6 bases). The germline CDR1 and CDR2 sequences are SGHTA and FQGNSA. V lost 4 bases and J 6 bases, leaving 15 bases between the germline ends. This CDR3 region has 14 residues. The CDR3 here is CASSSQGSMDGYTF. DNA for the CDR3: TGTGCCAGCAGCTCCCAGGGGTCAATGGATGGCTACACCTTC.

In this sample, this clone turned up once. The CDR3 here is CASSVSDGGRRGYTF. In DNA, the CDR3 is TGTGCCAGCAGCGTATCAGATGGGGGCCGTCGTGGCTACACCTTC. This chain connects TRBV9 to TRBJ1-2; TRBD1 is a possible D gene (6 bases). This CDR3 has 15 amino acids. Germline lookup yields CDR1 SGDLS and CDR2 YYNGEE. V dropped 1 base and J dropped 7 bases, with 17 bases sitting between them. The complete variable domain, with remaining parts taken from reference TRBV9 and TRBJ1-2, reads DSGVTQTPKHLITATGQRVTLRCSPRSGDLSVYWYQQSLDQGLQFLIQYYNGEERAKGNILERFSAQQFPDLHSELNLSSLELGDSALYFCASSVSDGGRRGYTFGSGTRLTVV.

V is TRBV5-1 and J is TRBJ1-4; 10 nucleotides agree with TRBD1. CDR3 size: 14 residues. Trimming cost V 2 bases and J 6 bases; bases outside gene matches: 1. CDR1 SGHRS and CDR2 YFSETQ come from the germline V gene. Here the CDR3 reads CASSLGQGDEKLFF. The CDR3 bases are TGCGCCAGCAGCTTAGGACAGGGGGATGAAAAACTGTTTTTT.

This sequence joins TRBV30 and TRBJ1-5; TRBD1 is a possible D gene (6 bases). Deletions cut 4 bases from V and 4 bases from J, with 11 bases between. CDR1 is GTSNPN, CDR2 SVGIG, per germline (reference sequence). CDR3 length: 13 amino acids. Here the CDR3 reads CAWNLGQNQPQHF. The CDR3 bases are TGTGCCTGGAATCTCGGACAGAATCAGCCCCAGCATTTT.

J is TRBJ1-1 and V is TRBV7-8; TRBD1 aligns across 10 bases. Germline loops: CDR1 SGHVS, CDR2 FQNEAQ. The CDR3 sequence is 17 residues long. With 5 bases clipped from V and 2 bases from J, the junction kept 11 bases outside the gene matches. CDR3: CASSQPPGTGVNTEAFF. CDR3 nucleotides: TGTGCCAGCAGCCAACCTCCAGGGACAGGGGTAAACACTGAAGCTTTCTTT.

The chain couples TRBV5-1 to TRBJ1-3; D gene unclear. The V gene's germline CDR1 is SGHRS and CDR2 YFSETQ. Between the trimmed V and J ends, which lost 0 bases and 4 bases, there was a span of 8 bases. This CDR3 is 14 amino acids long. CDR3 loop: CASSLDSIGNTIYF. CDR3 nucleotide sequence: TGCGCCAGCAGCTTGGACTCGATAGGAAACACCATATATTTT.

The chain links TRBV2 to TRBJ2-7; D unresolved. Germline-derived CDR1 and CDR2 are SNHLY and FYNNEI. The CDR3 loop spans 12 amino acids. Trimming left V 4 bases short and J 6 bases short, with 10 bases between. CDR3 sequence: CASSGQRSEQYF. The CDR3 nucleotides read TGTGCCAGCAGTGGCCAGCGAAGCGAGCAGTACTTC.

This chain joins TRBV5-1 and TRBJ1-1; D may be TRBD1 (6 bases). Trimming took 4 bases from V and 11 from J, leaving 15 bases between them. The length of the CDR3 is 12 residues. Per germline, CDR1 SGHRS and CDR2 YFSETQ. The chain's CDR3 is CASSPEGGPAFF. In nucleotides, the CDR3 is TGCGCCAGCAGCCCAGAGGGGGGGCCTGCTTTCTTT.

The chain combines TRBV19 with TRBJ1-1; 7 positions agree with TRBD1. The germline V gene has CDR1 LNHDA and CDR2 SQIVND (reference sequence). Losses at the gene ends were 6 bases for V and 3 bases for J; bases not matched to a gene: 4. This CDR3 region has 13 residues. The CDR3: CASRDQGDTEAFF. In nucleotides, the CDR3 is TGTGCCAGTAGGGACCAGGGGGACACTGAAGCTTTCTTT.

This sequence joins TRBV2 and TRBJ1-6; perhaps TRBD1 as D (5 bases). CDR3 length: 14 residues. V lost 1 base and J 10 bases, leaving 11 bases between the germline ends. CDR1 SNHLY and CDR2 FYNNEI come from the germline V gene. The CDR3 sequence: CASSEGWWGSPLHF. CDR3 sequence (DNA): TGTGCCAGCAGTGAAGGGTGGTGGGGCTCACCCCTCCACTTT.

V is TRBV2 and J is TRBJ1-1, with 7 bases identical to TRBD1. The ends lost 6 bases at V and 5 bases at J; junction bases unmatched: 6. Germline V lookup: CDR1 SNHLY, CDR2 FYNNEI. The CDR3 spans 13 residues. CDR3 protein: CASRDTGVTEAFF. As DNA, the CDR3 is TGTGCCAGCAGAGATACAGGGGTTACTGAAGCTTTCTTT. Looking up the rest from reference TRBV2 and TRBJ1-1 gives the full variable domain: EPEVTQTPSHQVTQMGQEVILRCVPISNHLYFYWYRQILGQKVEFLVSFYNNEISEKSEIFDDQFSVERPDGSNFTLKIRSTKLEDSAMYFCASRDTGVTEAFFGQGTRLTVV.

The chain has TRBV9 and TRBJ2-7, with D perhaps matching TRBD1 (7 bases). The CDR3 covers 14 residues. The germline CDR1 and CDR2 sequences are SGDLS and YYNGEE. V lost 3 bases and J lost 3, with 13 bases in between. This chain's CDR3 is CASSEGTAGYEQYF. As DNA, the CDR3 is TGTGCCAGCAGCGAAGGGACAGCGGGCTACGAGCAGTACTTC.

The chain links TRBV2 to TRBJ1-1; 10 bases agree with TRBD1. The CDR3 extends over 12 amino acids. With 6 bases clipped from V and 10 bases from J, the junction kept 5 bases outside the gene matches. CDR1 and CDR2 (germline): SNHLY, FYNNEI. CDR3 sequence reads: CASRDGQGVAFF. CDR3 nucleotide sequence: TGTGCCAGCAGAGATGGACAGGGGGTAGCTTTCTTT.

This clone was observed a single time. The genes are TRBV7-9 and TRBJ2-7; 10 bases are shared with TRBD1. This CDR3 region has 15 residues. Trimming removed 6 bases from V and 4 bases from J; junction bases left unmatched: 9. Looked up from germline, CDR1 is SEHNR and CDR2 is FQNEAQ (reference sequence). The CDR3 DNA sequence: TGTGCCAGCAGTGCCGGGACAGGGGTCACGTACGAGCAGTACTTC. Translating gives CASSAGTGVTYEQYF.

The chain is built from TRBV7-2 and TRBJ1-5; no definite D call. Trimming removed 7 bases at V and 4 bases at J, with 8 bases between. Germline lookup yields CDR1 SGHTA and CDR2 FQGNSA. The CDR3 consists of 12 residues. CDR3 nucleotides: TGTGCCAGCACCTCCCAGAATCAGCCCCAGCATTTT. Its protein is CASTSQNQPQHF.

The genes are TRBV6-6 and TRBJ2-3, with a weak D call TRBD1 (5 bases). The CDR3 sequence is 15 residues long. Germline-derived CDR1 and CDR2 are MNHNY and SVGAGI (reference sequence). V lost 0 bases to trimming and J lost 0 bases, with 7 bases between them. CDR3 nucleotide sequence: TGTGCCAGCAGTTACTCCAGGGCTAGCACAGATACGCAGTATTTT. It translates to CASSYSRASTDTQYF.

This sequence joins TRBV5-1 and TRBJ1-3; D is undetermined. The germline gives CDR1 SGHRS, CDR2 YFSETQ. The CDR3 loop spans 13 amino acids. V lost 6 bases, J lost 2 bases, and 9 bases lay in between. CDR3 bases: TGCGCCAGCAAAGAACCGGCTGGAAACACCATATATTTT. Translated: CASKEPAGNTIYF.

Comments on this clone: Being one base from a much bigger clone, this may be a read error. This chain connects TRBV5-1 to TRBJ2-1; 13 bases are shared with TRBD2. Germline V CDR1 and CDR2: SGHRS, YFSETQ. Trimming took 1 base from V and 11 from J; bases not matched to a gene: 6. The CDR3 is made up of 15 amino acids. The CDR3 loop is CASSLTSGRENKQFF. The CDR3 DNA reads as TGCGCCAGCAGCTTGACTAGCGGGAGGGAGAATAAGCAGTTCTTC. The complete variable domain, with remaining parts taken from reference TRBV5-1 and TRBJ2-1, reads KAGVTQTPRYLIKTRGQQVTLSCSPISGHRSVSWYQQTPGQGLQFLFEYFSETQRNKGNFPGRFSGRQFSNSRSEMNVSTLELGDSALYLCASSLTSGRENKQFFGPGTRLTVL.

The J gene is TRBJ1-1, the V gene TRBV6-5; D uncertain. The CDR3 is 15 amino acids. Germline V gene data show CDR1 as MNHEY and CDR2 as SVGAGI. The germline V and J ends were trimmed by 0 bases and 4 bases, with 12 bases remaining between them. This CDR3 reads CASSYSRGLVTEAFF. CDR3 bases: TGTGCCAGCAGTTACTCGAGAGGGTTGGTCACTGAAGCTTTCTTT.

CDR3 sequence (DNA): TGCGCCAGCAGAACGGACAGGGGAGGCGAGCAGTACTTC. This encodes CASRTDRGGEQYF. The rearrangement joins TRBV5-1 to TRBJ2-7; 9 nucleotides match TRBD1. The CDR3 runs to 13 residues. Germline V gene lookup returns CDR1 SGHRS and CDR2 YFSETQ. V was pared by 5 bases and J by 6 bases, with 6 bases of the junction left unmatched.

The rearrangement links TRBV30 to TRBJ2-3, with 7 bases aligning to TRBD1. The germline V gene has CDR1 GTSNPN and CDR2 SVGIG (reference sequence). J gave up 5 bases and V 0 bases, and 5 bases lay outside the gene matches. The CDR3 is 14 residues long. The CDR3 here is CAWSVKGAVDTQYF. In nucleotides, the CDR3 is TGTGCCTGGAGTGTAAAGGGGGCTGTAGATACGCAGTATTTT.

The chain recombines TRBV7-9 with TRBJ1-5, with D tentatively TRBD1 (6 bases). This CDR3 has 15 amino acids. V was clipped by 5 bases and J by 6 bases, with 17 bases between them. Looked up from germline, CDR1 is SEHNR and CDR2 is FQNEAQ (reference sequence). DNA of the CDR3: TGTGCCAGCAGCGAGGGTGGGGGCAGGGGTCAGCCCCAGCATTTT. This sequence encodes CASSEGGGRGQPQHF.